This T cell receptor beta chain was sequenced in a study of shared T cell receptors in the human thymus. TCRdb's copy holds only in-frame clones and misses some; the assay was immunoSEQ multiplex PCR. The top ten hold roughly 0.01% of the sample, which has 700,000 or so clones, roughly 88% seen once. The germline gives CDR1 LGHNA, CDR2 YSLEER. This CDR3 comprises 14 residues. The ends were cut back, 0 bases at V and 0 bases at J, with 6 bases in the middle. These sequences were also reported in another study, on human thymus T cells. This second study notes: Donors consisted of healthy Finnish infants (having corrective surgery for congenital heart defects). In corrective heart surgery, resections were taken, and these provided the thymus tissue. Related reports documented highly overlapping thymic repertoires among unrelated individuals.

This receptor was identified in a girl under two years old with a congenital heart defect. The V call is TRBV4-3, the J call TRBJ2-7, with no clear D. The sequenced material came from thymocytes. The DNA of the CDR3 is TGCGCCAGCAGCCAAGACAGATACTCCTACGAGCAGTACTTC. Translating it yields CASSQDRYSYEQYF.